The rows below give T cell receptor beta chains drawn from one sample of a study of cytomegalovirus exposure and HLA in healthy donors. The repertoire was sequenced with immunoSEQ multiplex PCR; TCRdb's copy has only in-frame clones and lacks some. The sample has approximately 280,000 clones; about 86% are singletons. Sequencing used PBMCs. These receptors all come from a woman under 30 in good health and CMV-seronegative. CDR3s include the opening cysteine and the closing phenylalanine or tryptophan. The order of the fields is V gene, D gene, CDR3 length, clone size, J gene, CDR3 protein, CDR3 DNA. The D gene is left open where the match is weak. Not every row has a clone size; where given, it reads once, few, many or a size class.

v_call: TRBV28; d_call: TRBD1; cdr3_length: 12; clone_size: .; j_call: TRBJ1-2; cdr3_aa: CASVTGGDGYTF; cdr3_nt: TGTGCCAGCGTTACAGGGGGTGATGGCTACACCTTC
v_call: TRBV5-1; d_call: .; cdr3_length: 14; clone_size: .; j_call: TRBJ2-7; cdr3_aa: CASSLGQDPYEQYF; cdr3_nt: TGCGCCAGCAGCTTGGGACAGGACCCCTACGAGCAGTACTTC
v_call: TRBV5-1; d_call: .; cdr3_length: 14; clone_size: .; j_call: TRBJ2-7; cdr3_aa: CASSFGVGGYEQYF; cdr3_nt: TGCGCCAGCAGCTTCGGGGTTGGTGGCTACGAGCAGTACTTC
v_call: TRBV7-9; d_call: TRBD1; cdr3_length: 16; clone_size: .; j_call: TRBJ1-2; cdr3_aa: CASSLLGGQGKNGYTF; cdr3_nt: TGTGCCAGCAGCTTATTGGGTGGACAGGGCAAGAATGGCTACACCTTC
v_call: TRBV2; d_call: .; cdr3_length: 16; clone_size: .; j_call: TRBJ2-1; cdr3_aa: CASSEYRVFSYNEQFF; cdr3_nt: TGTGCCAGCAGTGAATACAGGGTATTCTCCTACAATGAGCAGTTCTTC
v_call: TRBV25-1; d_call: .; cdr3_length: 17; clone_size: .; j_call: TRBJ1-2; cdr3_aa: CASSEWGGAGDNYGYTF; cdr3_nt: TGTGCCAGCAGTGAATGGGGTGGGGCGGGGGATAACTATGGCTACACCTTC
v_call: TRBV28; d_call: .; cdr3_length: 16; clone_size: once; j_call: TRBJ2-2; cdr3_aa: CASSTGQFPNTGELFF; cdr3_nt: TGTGCCAGCAGTACCGGACAGTTCCCGAACACCGGGGAGCTGTTTTTT
v_call: TRBV7-2; d_call: .; cdr3_length: 13; clone_size: few; j_call: TRBJ1-2; cdr3_aa: CASSSPGGNGYTF; cdr3_nt: TGTGCCAGCAGCTCCCCCGGGGGGAATGGCTACACCTTC
v_call: TRBV7-2; d_call: TRBD2; cdr3_length: 15; clone_size: .; j_call: TRBJ2-1; cdr3_aa: CASSLRRGDHNEQFF; cdr3_nt: TGTGCCAGCAGCTTGAGGCGGGGGGACCACAATGAGCAGTTCTTC
v_call: TRBV5-6; d_call: TRBD1; cdr3_length: 15; clone_size: .; j_call: TRBJ1-4; cdr3_aa: CASSFATGANEKLFF; cdr3_nt: TGTGCCAGCAGCTTCGCGACAGGGGCGAATGAAAAACTGTTTTTT
v_call: TRBV28; d_call: TRBD1; cdr3_length: 15; clone_size: .; j_call: TRBJ1-2; cdr3_aa: CASSLGGQANYGYTF; cdr3_nt: TGTGCCAGCAGCCTCGGGGGACAGGCTAACTATGGCTACACCTTC
v_call: TRBV4-1; d_call: .; cdr3_length: 14; clone_size: .; j_call: TRBJ1-2; cdr3_aa: CASSRQSGDSGYTF; cdr3_nt: TGCGCCAGCAGCCGACAGTCAGGGGATTCTGGCTACACCTTC
v_call: TRBV7-2; d_call: .; cdr3_length: 14; clone_size: .; j_call: TRBJ2-7; cdr3_aa: CASSLLAEDYEQYF; cdr3_nt: TGTGCCAGCAGCTTATTAGCGGAAGATTACGAGCAGTACTTC
v_call: TRBV19; d_call: .; cdr3_length: 14; clone_size: few; j_call: TRBJ2-2; cdr3_aa: CASSISRNTGELFF; cdr3_nt: TGTGCCAGTAGTATTAGCAGGAACACCGGGGAGCTGTTTTTT
v_call: TRBV4-3; d_call: TRBD2; cdr3_length: 16; clone_size: .; j_call: TRBJ2-2; cdr3_aa: CASSQDPGGNTGELFF; cdr3_nt: TGCGCCAGCAGCCAAGATCCGGGGGGGAACACCGGGGAGCTGTTTTTT
v_call: TRBV5-1; d_call: .; cdr3_length: 15; clone_size: .; j_call: TRBJ2-3; cdr3_aa: CASSLGGHSTDTQYF; cdr3_nt: TGCGCCAGCAGCCTGGGGGGGCACTCCACAGATACGCAGTATTTT
v_call: TRBV10-1; d_call: TRBD2; cdr3_length: 16; clone_size: .; j_call: TRBJ2-7; cdr3_aa: CASSDHDGREVNEQYF; cdr3_nt: TGCGCCAGCAGTGACCACGATGGGCGGGAGGTCAACGAGCAGTACTTC
v_call: TRBV7-2; d_call: .; cdr3_length: 14; clone_size: .; j_call: TRBJ1-5; cdr3_aa: CASSLERGRQPQHF; cdr3_nt: TGTGCCAGCAGCTTAGAGAGAGGTCGGCAGCCCCAGCATTTT
v_call: TRBV7-9; d_call: .; cdr3_length: 14; clone_size: .; j_call: TRBJ1-4; cdr3_aa: CASSLLTASEKLFF; cdr3_nt: TGTGCCAGCAGCTTATTGACAGCCAGTGAAAAACTGTTTTTT
v_call: TRBV18; d_call: TRBD2; cdr3_length: 15; clone_size: .; j_call: TRBJ2-7; cdr3_aa: CASSPGTSGTYEQYF; cdr3_nt: TGTGCCAGCTCACCCGGGACTAGCGGGACCTACGAGCAGTACTTC
v_call: TRBV11-3; d_call: .; cdr3_length: 16; clone_size: once; j_call: TRBJ2-2; cdr3_aa: CASSLLYAVGTGELFF; cdr3_nt: TGTGCCAGCAGCCTCTTATACGCGGTGGGCACCGGGGAGCTGTTTTTT
v_call: TRBV9; d_call: .; cdr3_length: 15; clone_size: .; j_call: TRBJ1-4; cdr3_aa: CASSPPRGTNEKLFF; cdr3_nt: TGTGCCAGCAGCCCTCCAAGGGGGACTAATGAAAAACTGTTTTTT
v_call: TRBV11-2; d_call: .; cdr3_length: 15; clone_size: .; j_call: TRBJ2-2; cdr3_aa: CASSLDAGGTGELFF; cdr3_nt: TGTGCCAGCAGCTTAGACGCAGGGGGGACCGGGGAGCTGTTTTTT
v_call: TRBV28; d_call: TRBD2; cdr3_length: 16; clone_size: .; j_call: TRBJ2-1; cdr3_aa: CASSLKRGPKWGEQFF; cdr3_nt: TGTGCCAGCAGCTTGAAGCGGGGCCCCAAATGGGGTGAGCAGTTCTTC
v_call: TRBV10-1; d_call: .; cdr3_length: 15; clone_size: .; j_call: TRBJ2-3; cdr3_aa: CASSGRQGGKNTQYF; cdr3_nt: TGCGCCAGCAGTGGACGGCAGGGGGGTAAGAATACGCAGTATTTT
v_call: TRBV28; d_call: TRBD1; cdr3_length: 15; clone_size: .; j_call: TRBJ2-5; cdr3_aa: CASSLWDRGSETQYF; cdr3_nt: TGTGCCAGCAGTTTATGGGACAGGGGGTCAGAGACCCAGTACTTC
v_call: TRBV6-4; d_call: TRBD1; cdr3_length: 17; clone_size: .; j_call: TRBJ1-2; cdr3_aa: CASSDSRGRTGLAGYTF; cdr3_nt: TGTGCCAGCAGTGATTCGAGGGGCAGGACAGGGCTCGCTGGCTACACCTTC
v_call: TRBV28; d_call: .; cdr3_length: 14; clone_size: .; j_call: TRBJ2-7; cdr3_aa: CASVGLSSSYEQYF; cdr3_nt: TGTGCCAGCGTTGGACTATCCAGCTCCTACGAGCAGTACTTC
v_call: TRBV27; d_call: TRBD1; cdr3_length: 19; clone_size: .; j_call: TRBJ2-2; cdr3_aa: CASSTVRDSTALGTGELFF; cdr3_nt: TGTGCCAGCAGTACCGTCCGGGACAGTACCGCTTTGGGCACCGGGGAGCTGTTTTTT
v_call: TRBV29-1; d_call: TRBD1; cdr3_length: 16; clone_size: .; j_call: TRBJ1-1; cdr3_aa: CSVYRGLMTMNTEAFF; cdr3_nt: TGCAGCGTTTACAGGGGGCTGATGACTATGAACACTGAAGCTTTCTTT
v_call: TRBV7-2; d_call: TRBD1; cdr3_length: 15; clone_size: once; j_call: TRBJ2-2; cdr3_aa: CASRKGQANTGELFF; cdr3_nt: TGTGCCAGCAGAAAGGGACAGGCGAACACCGGGGAGCTGTTTTTT
v_call: TRBV7-2; d_call: TRBD2; cdr3_length: 16; clone_size: .; j_call: TRBJ2-5; cdr3_aa: CASSRGSGKGQETQYF; cdr3_nt: TGTGCCAGCAGCCGGGGGAGCGGGAAGGGCCAAGAGACCCAGTACTTC
v_call: TRBV5-6; d_call: .; cdr3_length: 15; clone_size: once; j_call: TRBJ2-7; cdr3_aa: CASSLGYRVGYEQYF; cdr3_nt: TGTGCCAGCAGCTTGGGCTACAGGGTTGGGTACGAGCAGTACTTC
v_call: TRBV6-4; d_call: TRBD1; cdr3_length: 14; clone_size: .; j_call: TRBJ2-7; cdr3_aa: CASKAGTGGYEQYF; cdr3_nt: TGTGCCAGCAAGGCCGGGACAGGGGGGTACGAGCAGTACTTC
v_call: TRBV25-1; d_call: .; cdr3_length: 11; clone_size: .; j_call: TRBJ1-2; cdr3_aa: CASWGFYGYTF; cdr3_nt: TGTGCCAGCTGGGGCTTCTATGGCTACACCTTC
v_call: TRBV5-1; d_call: TRBD1; cdr3_length: 16; clone_size: .; j_call: TRBJ1-5; cdr3_aa: CASSLLGQGGNQPQHF; cdr3_nt: TGCGCCAGCAGTTTACTGGGACAGGGTGGGAATCAGCCCCAGCATTTT
v_call: TRBV27; d_call: TRBD2; cdr3_length: 15; clone_size: .; j_call: TRBJ2-7; cdr3_aa: CASSSIAGRPYEQYF; cdr3_nt: TGTGCCAGCAGTTCAATAGCGGGGAGACCCTACGAGCAGTACTTC
v_call: TRBV19; d_call: .; cdr3_length: 14; clone_size: .; j_call: TRBJ1-5; cdr3_aa: CASKRGNSNQPQHF; cdr3_nt: TGTGCCAGTAAAAGAGGGAATAGCAATCAGCCCCAGCATTTT
v_call: TRBV6-5; d_call: .; cdr3_length: 13; clone_size: .; j_call: TRBJ1-2; cdr3_aa: CASSYRGASGYTF; cdr3_nt: TGTGCCAGCAGTTACCGGGGGGCCTCTGGCTACACCTTC
v_call: TRBV6-5; d_call: .; cdr3_length: 15; clone_size: .; j_call: TRBJ2-3; cdr3_aa: CASSFGTLGSDTQYF; cdr3_nt: TGTGCCAGCAGTTTCGGGACTCTTGGGTCAGATACGCAGTATTTT
v_call: TRBV7-3; d_call: .; cdr3_length: 13; clone_size: .; j_call: TRBJ2-5; cdr3_aa: CASSLTRDETQYF; cdr3_nt: TGTGCCAGCAGCTTAACCAGGGATGAGACCCAGTACTTC